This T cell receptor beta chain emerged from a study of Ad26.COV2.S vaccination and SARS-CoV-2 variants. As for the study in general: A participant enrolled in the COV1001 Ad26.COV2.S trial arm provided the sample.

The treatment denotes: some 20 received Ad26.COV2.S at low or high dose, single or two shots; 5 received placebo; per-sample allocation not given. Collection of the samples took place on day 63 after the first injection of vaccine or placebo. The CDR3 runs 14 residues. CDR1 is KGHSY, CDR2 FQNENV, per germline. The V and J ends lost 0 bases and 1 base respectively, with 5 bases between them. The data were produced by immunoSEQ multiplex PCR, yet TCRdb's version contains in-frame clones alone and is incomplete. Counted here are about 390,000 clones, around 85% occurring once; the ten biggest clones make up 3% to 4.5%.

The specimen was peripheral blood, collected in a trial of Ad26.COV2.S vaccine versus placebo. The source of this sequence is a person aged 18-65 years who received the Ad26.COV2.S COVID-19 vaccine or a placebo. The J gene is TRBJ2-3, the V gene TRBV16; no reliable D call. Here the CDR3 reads CASSQSSGTDTQYF. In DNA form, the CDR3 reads TGTGCCAGCAGCCAATCGTCAGGCACAGATACGCAGTATTTT.